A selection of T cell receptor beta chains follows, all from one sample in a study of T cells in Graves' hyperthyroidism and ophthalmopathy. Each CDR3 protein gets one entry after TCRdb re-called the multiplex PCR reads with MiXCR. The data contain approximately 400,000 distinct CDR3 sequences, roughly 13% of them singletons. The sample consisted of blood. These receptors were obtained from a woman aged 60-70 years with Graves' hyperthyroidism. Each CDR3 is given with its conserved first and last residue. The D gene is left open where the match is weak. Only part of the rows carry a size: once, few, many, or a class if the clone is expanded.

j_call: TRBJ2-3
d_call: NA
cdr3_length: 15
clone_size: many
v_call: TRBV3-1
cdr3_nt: TGTGCCAGCAGCCAAGAAAGTACTAGCACAGATACGCAGTATTTT
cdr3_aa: CASSQESTSTDTQYF

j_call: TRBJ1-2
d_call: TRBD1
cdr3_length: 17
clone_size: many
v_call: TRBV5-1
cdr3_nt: TGCGCCAGCAGCCAAGGCTCCCTGACAGGGGCGCGCTATGGCTACACCTTC
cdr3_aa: CASSQGSLTGARYGYTF

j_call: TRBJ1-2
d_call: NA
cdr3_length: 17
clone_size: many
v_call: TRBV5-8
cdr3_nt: TGTGCCAGCAGCCTGGGGGGAGACAGGACCCCTAACTATGGCTACACCTTC
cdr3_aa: CASSLGGDRTPNYGYTF

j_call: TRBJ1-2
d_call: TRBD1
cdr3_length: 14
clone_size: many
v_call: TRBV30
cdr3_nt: TGTGCCTGGAGTGGGGACAGGGGACTCGTGAGCTACACCTTC
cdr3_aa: CAWSGDRGLVSYTF

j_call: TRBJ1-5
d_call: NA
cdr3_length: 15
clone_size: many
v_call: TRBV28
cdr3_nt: TGTGCCAGCAGTACCGGGATTTCTCAGTGGCAGCCCCAGCATTTT
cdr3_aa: CASSTGISQWQPQHF

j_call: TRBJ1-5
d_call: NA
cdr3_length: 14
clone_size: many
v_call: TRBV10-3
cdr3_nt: TGTGCCATCAGTGAGGGATATAGCAATCAGCCCCAGCATTTT
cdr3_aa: CAISEGYSNQPQHF

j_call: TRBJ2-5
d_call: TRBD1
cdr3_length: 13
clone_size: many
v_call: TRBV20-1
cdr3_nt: TGCAGTGCTCCAGGGGGCAACCAAGAGACCCAGTACTTC
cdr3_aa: CSAPGGNQETQYF

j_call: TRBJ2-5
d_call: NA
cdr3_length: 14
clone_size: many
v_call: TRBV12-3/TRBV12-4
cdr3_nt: TGTGCCAGCAGTTTTGGACAGTCCCAAGAGACCCAGTACTTC
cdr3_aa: CASSFGQSQETQYF

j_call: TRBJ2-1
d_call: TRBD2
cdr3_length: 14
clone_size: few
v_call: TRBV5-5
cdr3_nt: TGTGCCAGCCGCGGGACTATGTTATACAATGAGCAGTTCTTC
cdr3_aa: CASRGTMLYNEQFF

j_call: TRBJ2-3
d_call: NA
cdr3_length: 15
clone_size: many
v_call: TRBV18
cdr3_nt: TGTGCCAGCTCACCAGGTATTAGCGGCACAGATACGCAGTATTTT
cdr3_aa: CASSPGISGTDTQYF

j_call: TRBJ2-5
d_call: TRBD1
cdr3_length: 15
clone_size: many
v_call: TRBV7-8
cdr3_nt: TGTGCCAGCAGCTTAGAGTCAGGGGGCCGAGAGACCCAGTACTTC
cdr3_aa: CASSLESGGRETQYF

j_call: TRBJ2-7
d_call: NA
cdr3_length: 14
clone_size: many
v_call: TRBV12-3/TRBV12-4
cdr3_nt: TGTGCCAGCAGTTTTTCTGTGAGGTTCTACGAGCAGTACTTC
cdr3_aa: CASSFSVRFYEQYF

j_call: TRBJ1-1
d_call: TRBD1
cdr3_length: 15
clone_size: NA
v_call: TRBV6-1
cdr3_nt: TGTGCCAGCAGCCCCAGACAGGGGGCAGACACTGAAGCTTTCTTT
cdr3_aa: CASSPRQGADTEAFF

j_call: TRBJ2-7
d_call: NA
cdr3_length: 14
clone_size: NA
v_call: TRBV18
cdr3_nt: TGTGCCAGCTCACCACCGATAAGGACCTACGAGCAGTACTTC
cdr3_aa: CASSPPIRTYEQYF

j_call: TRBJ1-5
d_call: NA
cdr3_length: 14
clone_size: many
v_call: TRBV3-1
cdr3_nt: TGTGCCAGCAGCCGGGACGGGAGCAATCAGCCCCAGCATTTT
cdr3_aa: CASSRDGSNQPQHF

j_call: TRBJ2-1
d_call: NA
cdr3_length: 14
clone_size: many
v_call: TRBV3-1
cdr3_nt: TGTGCCAGCAGCCAATTGTTAGCGCACAATGAGCAGTTCTTC
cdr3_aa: CASSQLLAHNEQFF

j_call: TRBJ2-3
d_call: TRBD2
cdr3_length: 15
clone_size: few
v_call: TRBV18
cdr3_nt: TGTGCCAGCTCACCACCGTCAACGACTAGCGCCACGCAGTATTTT
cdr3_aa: CASSPPSTTSATQYF

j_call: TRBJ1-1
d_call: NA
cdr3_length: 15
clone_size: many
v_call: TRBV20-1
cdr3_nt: TGCAGTGCTAGAGATGCGAGCAGGGATTCCACTGAAGCTTTCTTT
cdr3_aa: CSARDASRDSTEAFF

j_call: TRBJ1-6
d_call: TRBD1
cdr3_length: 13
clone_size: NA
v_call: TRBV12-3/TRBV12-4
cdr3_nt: TGTGCCAGCAGCAGGACAGGGAATTCACCCCTCCACTTT
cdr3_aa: CASSRTGNSPLHF

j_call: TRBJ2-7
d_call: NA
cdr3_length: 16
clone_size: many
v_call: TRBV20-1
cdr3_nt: TGCAGTGCTAGAGATACCGGGGGCAGCTTTGCCTACGAGCAGTACTTC
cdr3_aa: CSARDTGGSFAYEQYF

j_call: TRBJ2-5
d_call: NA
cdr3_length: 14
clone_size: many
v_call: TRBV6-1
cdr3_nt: TGTGCCAGCAGTGAGGCTGGGGGGCAAGAGACCCAGTACTTC
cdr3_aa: CASSEAGGQETQYF

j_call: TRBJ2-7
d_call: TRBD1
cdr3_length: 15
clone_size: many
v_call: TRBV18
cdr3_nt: TGTGCCAGCTCACCCACAGGGGCGAATACCTACGAGCAGTACTTC
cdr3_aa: CASSPTGANTYEQYF

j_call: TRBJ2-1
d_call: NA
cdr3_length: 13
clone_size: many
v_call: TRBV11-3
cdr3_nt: TGTGCCAGCAGCTTAGGACCCTACAATGAGCAGTTCTTC
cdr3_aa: CASSLGPYNEQFF

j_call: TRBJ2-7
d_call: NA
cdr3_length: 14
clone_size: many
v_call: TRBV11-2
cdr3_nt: TGTGCCAGCAGCCGGGGCATCGGTTTCTACGAGCAGTACTTC
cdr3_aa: CASSRGIGFYEQYF

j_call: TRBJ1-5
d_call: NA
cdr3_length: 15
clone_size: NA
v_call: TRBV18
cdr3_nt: TGTGCCAGCTCACCCGTCTCGGGGGTAAATCAGCCCCAGCATTTT
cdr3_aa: CASSPVSGVNQPQHF

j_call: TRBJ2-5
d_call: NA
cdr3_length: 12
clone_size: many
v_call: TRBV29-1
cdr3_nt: TGCAGCGTCTCCGGGGCACAAGAGACCCAGTACTTC
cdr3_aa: CSVSGAQETQYF

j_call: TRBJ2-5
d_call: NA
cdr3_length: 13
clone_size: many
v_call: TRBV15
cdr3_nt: TGTGCCACCAGCACCGATACTCAGGAGACCCAGTACTTC
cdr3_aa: CATSTDTQETQYF

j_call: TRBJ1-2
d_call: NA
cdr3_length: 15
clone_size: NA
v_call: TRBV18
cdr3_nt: TGTGCCAGCTCACAAACCTATTCGGACAGCTATGGCTACATCTTC
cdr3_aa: CASSQTYSDSYGYIF

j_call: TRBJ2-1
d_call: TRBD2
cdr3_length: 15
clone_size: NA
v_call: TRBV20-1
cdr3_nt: TGCAGTGCTTCGGGACTAGAGGTTATAGGCAATGAGCAGTTCTTC
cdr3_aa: CSASGLEVIGNEQFF

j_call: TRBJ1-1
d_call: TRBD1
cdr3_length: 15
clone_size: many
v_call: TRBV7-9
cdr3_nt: TGTGCCAGCAGCCCCTGGGACAGGGTTTACACTGAAGCTTTCTTT
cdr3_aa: CASSPWDRVYTEAFF

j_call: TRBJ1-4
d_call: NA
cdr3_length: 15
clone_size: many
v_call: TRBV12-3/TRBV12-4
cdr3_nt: TGTGCCAGCAGTTTGAGGGCAGGGCACGATGAAAAACTGTTTTTT
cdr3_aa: CASSLRAGHDEKLFF

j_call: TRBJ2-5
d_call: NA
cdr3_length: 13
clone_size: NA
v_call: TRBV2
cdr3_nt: TGTGCCAGCAATGGCCATTTTGTGGAGACCCAGTACTTC
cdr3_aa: CASNGHFVETQYF

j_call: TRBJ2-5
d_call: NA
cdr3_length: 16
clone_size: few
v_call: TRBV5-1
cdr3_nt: TGCGCCAGCAGCTTGGCAGCGGGTGGGACCCAAGAGACCCAGTACTTC
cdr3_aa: CASSLAAGGTQETQYF

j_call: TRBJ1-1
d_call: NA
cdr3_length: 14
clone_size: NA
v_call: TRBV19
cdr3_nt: TGTGCCAGTAGTATAGGGGACATAGACACTGAAGCTTTCTTT
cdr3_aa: CASSIGDIDTEAFF

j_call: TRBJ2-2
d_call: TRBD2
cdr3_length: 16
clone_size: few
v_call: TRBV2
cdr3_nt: TGTGCCAGCACGGTAGAGGGACTAGCGAACACCGGGGAGCTGTTTTTT
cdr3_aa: CASTVEGLANTGELFF

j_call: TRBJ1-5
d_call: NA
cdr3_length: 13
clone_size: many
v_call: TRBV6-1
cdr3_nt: TGTGCCAGCAGTGAAACAGGTTATCAGCCCCAGCATTTT
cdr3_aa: CASSETGYQPQHF

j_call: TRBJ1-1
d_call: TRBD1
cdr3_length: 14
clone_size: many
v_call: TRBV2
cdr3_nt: TGTGCCAGCAGTTTCCGGGACAGGAACACTGAAGCTTTCTTT
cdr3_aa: CASSFRDRNTEAFF

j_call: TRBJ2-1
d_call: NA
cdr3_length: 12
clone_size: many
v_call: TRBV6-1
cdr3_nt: TGTGCCAGCAGTGCATCCTACAATGAGCAGTTCTTC
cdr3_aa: CASSASYNEQFF

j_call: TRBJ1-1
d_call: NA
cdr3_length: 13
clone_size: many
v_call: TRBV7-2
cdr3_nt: TGTGCCAGCAGCTTAAGGACCACTGTTGAAGCTTTCTTT
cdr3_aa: CASSLRTTVEAFF

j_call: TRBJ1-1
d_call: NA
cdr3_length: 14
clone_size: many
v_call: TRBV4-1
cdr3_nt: TGCGCCAGCAGAAAGGGGGGCTCGAACACTGAAGCTTTCTTT
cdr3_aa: CASRKGGSNTEAFF

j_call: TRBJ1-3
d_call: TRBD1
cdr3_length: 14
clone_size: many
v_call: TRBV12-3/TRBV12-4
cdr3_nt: TGTGCCAGCAAGGCGACAGGGCGAGGAAACACCATATATTTT
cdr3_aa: CASKATGRGNTIYF

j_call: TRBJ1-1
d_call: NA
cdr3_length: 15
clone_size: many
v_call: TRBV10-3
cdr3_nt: TGTGCCATCAGTACCCAGACAGTTATGAACACTGAAGCTTTCTTT
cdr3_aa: CAISTQTVMNTEAFF

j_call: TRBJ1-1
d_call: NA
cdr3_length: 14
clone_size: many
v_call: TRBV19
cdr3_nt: TGTGCCAGTAGGTCAGGACAGCGGAACACTGAAGCTTTCTTT
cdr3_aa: CASRSGQRNTEAFF

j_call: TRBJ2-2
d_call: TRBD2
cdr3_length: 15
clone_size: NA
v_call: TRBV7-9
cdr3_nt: TGTGCCAGCAGCCAAACTAGCGTCTACACCGGGGAGCTGTTTTTT
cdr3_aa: CASSQTSVYTGELFF

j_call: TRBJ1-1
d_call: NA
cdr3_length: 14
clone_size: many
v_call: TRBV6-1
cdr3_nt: TGTGCCAGCAGTGCCGGGGGGAGTAGGGCTGAAGCTTTCTTT
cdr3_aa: CASSAGGSRAEAFF